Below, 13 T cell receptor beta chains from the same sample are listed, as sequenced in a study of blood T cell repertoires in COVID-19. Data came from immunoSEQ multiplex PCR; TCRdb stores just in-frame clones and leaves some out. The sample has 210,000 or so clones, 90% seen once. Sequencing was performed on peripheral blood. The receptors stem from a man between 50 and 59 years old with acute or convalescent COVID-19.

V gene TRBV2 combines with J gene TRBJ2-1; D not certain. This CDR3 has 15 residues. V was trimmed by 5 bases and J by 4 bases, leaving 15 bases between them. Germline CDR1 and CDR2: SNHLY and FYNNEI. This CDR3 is CASSRLAALYNEQFF. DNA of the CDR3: TGTGCCAGCAGTCGACTCGCCGCCCTTTACAATGAGCAGTTCTTC. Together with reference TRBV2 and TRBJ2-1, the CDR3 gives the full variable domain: EPEVTQTPSHQVTQMGQEVILRCVPISNHLYFYWYRQILGQKVEFLVSFYNNEISEKSEIFDDQFSVERPDGSNFTLKIRSTKLEDSAMYFCASSRLAALYNEQFFGPGTRLTVL.

CDR3 bases: TGTGCCAGCAGACCCCCGGTTGGGGCTTCCCAGTACTTC. Its protein product is CASRPPVGASQYF. The V call is TRBV12-3 or TRBV12-4, the J call TRBJ2-5, with D possibly TRBD1 on 5 matching bases. The CDR3 totals 13 residues. The ends were cut back, 6 bases at V and 9 bases at J, with 17 bases in the middle.

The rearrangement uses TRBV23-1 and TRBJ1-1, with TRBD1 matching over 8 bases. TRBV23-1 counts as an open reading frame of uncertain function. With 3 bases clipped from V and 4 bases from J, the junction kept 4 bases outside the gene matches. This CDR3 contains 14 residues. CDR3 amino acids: CASSHRDRFTEAFF. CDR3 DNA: TGCGCCAGCAGTCACCGGGACAGGTTCACTGAAGCTTTCTTT.

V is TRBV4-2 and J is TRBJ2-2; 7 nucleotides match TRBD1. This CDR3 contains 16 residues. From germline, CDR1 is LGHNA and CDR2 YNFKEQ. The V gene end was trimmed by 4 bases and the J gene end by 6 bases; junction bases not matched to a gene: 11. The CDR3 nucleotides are TGTGCCAGCAGCCCCCAGGGACAGAGTCTCTCCGGGGAGCTGTTTTTT. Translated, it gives CASSPQGQSLSGELFF.

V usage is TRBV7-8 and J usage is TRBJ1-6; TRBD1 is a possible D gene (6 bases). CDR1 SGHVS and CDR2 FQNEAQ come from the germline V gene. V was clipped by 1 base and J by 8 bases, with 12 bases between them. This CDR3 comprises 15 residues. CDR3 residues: CASSLGGGAYSPLHF. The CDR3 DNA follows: TGTGCCAGCAGCTTAGGTGGGGGGGCGTATTCACCCCTCCACTTT.

The DNA of the CDR3 is TGTGCCAGCGGGGGGACTAGCGGGATGCAAGATACGCAGTATTTT. Protein product: CASGGTSGMQDTQYF. The chain joins TRBV2 to TRBJ2-3; TRBD2 agrees at 13 bases. Germline CDR1 reads SNHLY; CDR2 reads FYNNEI. Germline trimming cut 8 bases from V and 5 bases from J; bases unmatched to any gene: 7. This CDR3 comprises 15 residues.

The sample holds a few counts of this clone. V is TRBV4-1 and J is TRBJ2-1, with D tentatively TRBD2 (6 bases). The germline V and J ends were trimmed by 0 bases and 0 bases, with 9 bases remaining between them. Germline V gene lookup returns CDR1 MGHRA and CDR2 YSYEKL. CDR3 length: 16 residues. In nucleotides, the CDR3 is TGCGCCAGCAGCCAAGAAGACGGGAGCTCCTACAATGAGCAGTTCTTC. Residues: CASSQEDGSSYNEQFF.

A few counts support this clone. CDR3 in amino acids: CASSYSLLAGELFF. CDR3 DNA: TGTGCCAGCAGTTACTCCCTACTTGCAGGGGAGCTGTTTTTT. This chain connects TRBV27 to TRBJ2-2; D remains ambiguous. This CDR3 comprises 14 residues. The V gene lost 4 bases and the J gene lost 8 bases, with 14 bases spanning the gap. Looked up from germline, CDR1 is MNHEY and CDR2 is SMNVEV (reference sequence).

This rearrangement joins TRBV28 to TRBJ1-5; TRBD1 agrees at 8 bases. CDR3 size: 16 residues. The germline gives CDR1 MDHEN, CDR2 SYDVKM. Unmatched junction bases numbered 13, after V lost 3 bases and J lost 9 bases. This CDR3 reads CASSFGTGYLQMPQHF. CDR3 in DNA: TGTGCCAGCAGTTTTGGGACAGGCTATCTCCAGATGCCCCAGCATTTT. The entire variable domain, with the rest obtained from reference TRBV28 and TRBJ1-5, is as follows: DVKVTQSSRYLVKRTGEKVFLECVQDMDHENMFWYRQDPGLGLRLIYFSYDVKMKEKGDIPEGYSVSREKKERFSLILESASTNQTSMYLCASSFGTGYLQMPQHFGDGTRLSIL.

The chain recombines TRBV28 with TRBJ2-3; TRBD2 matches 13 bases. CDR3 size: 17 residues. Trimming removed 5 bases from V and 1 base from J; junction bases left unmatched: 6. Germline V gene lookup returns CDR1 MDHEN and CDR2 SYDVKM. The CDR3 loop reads CASSPGTSGIGTDTQYF. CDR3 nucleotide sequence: TGTGCCAGCAGTCCCGGGACTAGCGGGATCGGCACAGATACGCAGTATTTT.

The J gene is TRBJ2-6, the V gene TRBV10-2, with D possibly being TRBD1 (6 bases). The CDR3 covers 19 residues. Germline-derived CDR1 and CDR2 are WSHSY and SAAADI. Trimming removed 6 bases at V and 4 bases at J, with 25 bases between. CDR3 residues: CASRGNPGHGSEGANVLTF. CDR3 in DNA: TGCGCCAGCAGGGGAAATCCGGGACACGGATCTGAGGGGGCCAACGTCCTGACTTTC.

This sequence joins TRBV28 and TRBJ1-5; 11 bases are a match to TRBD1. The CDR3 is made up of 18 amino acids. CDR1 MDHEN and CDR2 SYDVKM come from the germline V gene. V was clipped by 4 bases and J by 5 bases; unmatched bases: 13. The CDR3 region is CASSSFRDRGNVHQPQHF. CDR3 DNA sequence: TGTGCCAGCAGTTCCTTTCGGGACAGGGGGAATGTCCATCAGCCCCAGCATTTT.

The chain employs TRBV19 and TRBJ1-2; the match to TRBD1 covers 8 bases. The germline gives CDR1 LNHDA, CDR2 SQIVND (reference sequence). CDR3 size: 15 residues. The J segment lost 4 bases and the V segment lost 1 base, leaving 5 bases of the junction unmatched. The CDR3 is CASSIVSGGVYGYTF. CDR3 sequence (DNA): TGTGCCAGTAGTATAGTCTCAGGGGGCGTCTATGGCTACACCTTC.